The 6 T cell receptor beta chains below come from one sample, sequenced in a study of beta chain features in type 1 diabetes. Notes on the study in general: The study found moderately but significantly shorter TCRB CDR3s in all four CD4+ subsets of Type 1 diabetes patients.

Investigators reverse transcribed all isolated RNA, so they sequenced expressed TCRB transcripts. Clones were sequenced by immunoSEQ multiplex PCR, and TCRdb holds only the in-frame ones, with some missing. The sample holds 310,000 or so clones; approximately 9.7% are singletons and the top ten take around 1%. These receptors' targets are unknown. Source material: central memory CD4+ T cells from blood. The receptors come from a young man with type 1 diabetes.

For this clone: With a far larger clone one base away, a read error is the likely cause. CDR3 loop: CASSLERETQYF. CDR3 coding DNA: TGTGCCAGCAGCTTAGAAAGGGAGACCCAGTACTTC. This chain uses TRBV7-8 with TRBJ2-5; D is uncertain. The V gene lost 1 base and the J gene lost 5 bases, with 5 bases spanning the gap. CDR1 and CDR2 from the germline V gene are SGHVS and FQNEAQ. The CDR3 is 12 amino acids.

The chain employs TRBV4-3 and TRBJ1-2; D uncertain. V shed 1 base and J shed 6 bases, with 12 bases lying between them. The CDR3 is 14 amino acids. CDR1 and CDR2 (germline): LGHNA, YSLEER. The CDR3 DNA reads as TGCGCCAGCAGCCAAGGTCATTGGCGGGATGGCTACACCTTC. This gives the protein CASSQGHWRDGYTF.

This clone was counted a few times. Distinct nucleotide sequences in the sample also encode this CDR3. V is TRBV6-6 and J is TRBJ2-5; D uncertain. Trimming left V 2 bases short and J 3 bases short, with 7 bases between. Germline CDR1 MNHNY, CDR2 SVGAGI (reference sequence). The CDR3 runs to 13 residues. In DNA form, the CDR3 reads TGTGCCAGCAGTTACCTTTCGGAAGAGACCCAGTACTTC. Protein product: CASSYLSEETQYF.

This clone was seen many times. V and J are TRBV6-5 and TRBJ2-4; D not resolved. Germline-derived CDR1 and CDR2 are MNHEY and SVGAGI. Trimming left V 7 bases short and J 0 bases short, with 7 bases between. The CDR3 contains 13 residues. CDR3 amino acids: CASTSIAKNIQYF. CDR3 bases: TGTGCCAGCACTTCTATAGCCAAAAACATTCAGTACTTC.

This clone was picked up a small number of times. In this CDR3 the conserved last residue, phenylalanine or tryptophan, is missing, so a read error is likely. The limits of the CDR3 on the DNA are not certain, so only TCRdb's listed CDR3 is given. The chain recombines TRBV5-1 with TRBJ1-2. Germline lookup yields CDR1 SGHRS and CDR2 YFSETQ. From its first to its last residue, the CDR3 has 8 amino acids. The CDR3 region is CASSPRGS.

In this sample, this clone turned up many times. The CDR3 is CASSLDAAGETEAFF. For the CDR3, the DNA is TGTGCCAGCAGCTTAGATGCGGCAGGAGAGACTGAAGCTTTCTTT. The rearrangement joins TRBV11-2 to TRBJ1-1; D ambiguous. V lost 0 bases to trimming and J lost 5 bases, with 13 bases between them. Germline CDR1 SGHAT, CDR2 FQNNGV. The CDR3 runs 15 residues.